This TCR beta chain was observed in a study of OX40 agonist ivuxolimab in advanced cancers. Study conclusions and caveats: At doses 0.1 to 3.0 mg/kg, CD4+ and CD8+ clones expanded.

The CDR3 totals 13 residues. Germline V lookup: CDR1 SGHAT, CDR2 FQNNGV. Trimming removed 5 bases from V and 5 bases from J, with 12 bases in between. Clones were read by immunoSEQ multiplex PCR, and TCRdb kept only the in-frame ones, dropping some. This table holds 35,000 to 50,000 clones, approximately 83% found once. A note on this clone: Its cognate antigen is unknown.

The sequencing used CD4+ or CD8+ T cells sorted from blood, collected in a trial of the OX40 agonist ivuxolimab. This sequence joins TRBV11-2 and TRBJ1-1; D ambiguous. The TCR sequence derives from an adult with an advanced solid tumor such as melanoma, head and neck, liver or kidney cancer. Here the CDR3 reads CASSLRPGTEAFF. CDR3 in DNA: TGTGCCAGCAGCCTCCGGCCGGGGACTGAAGCTTTCTTT.